The 26 T cell receptor beta chains listed next were all sequenced from one sample in a study of T cells expressing NK-cell markers (TCRdb year 2020). The library was prepared using 5' RACE. The sequencer was an Illumina HiSeq 2000. TCRdb reprocessed the reads and lists each CDR3 protein sequence as a single entry, with no DNA. The data table for this sample lists about 260,000 distinct CDR3 sequences. About 4.2% of the sample comes from the top ten. The sequenced material came from blood T cells: a sorted CD56 or NKG2C T cell subset, CD4+ or CD8+ T cells, or bulk PBMC T cells (not recorded which). The receptors stem from a woman between 18 and 70 years old in good health.

This chain joins TRBV7-3 and TRBJ2-2. Germline CDR1 SGHTA, CDR2 FQGTGA. There are 16 residues in the CDR3. CDR3 sequence: CASSLSGRSSAGELFF.

The chain employs TRBV20-1 and TRBJ2-3; without DNA, the TCRdb call of TRBD1 cannot be checked. Germline CDR1 and CDR2: DFQATT and SNEGSKA (reference sequence). The CDR3 consists of 15 residues. CDR3 protein: CSATSTGQSTDTQYF.

The genes are TRBV5-1 and TRBJ1-5; checking the TCRdb D call of TRBD1 is not possible without DNA. CDR1 and CDR2 from the germline V gene are SGHRS and YFSETQ. The CDR3 spans 15 residues. CDR3 loop: CASSLEGGSNQPQHF.

The chain uses TRBV4-3 and TRBJ2-1. This CDR3 contains 13 residues. The germline CDR1 and CDR2 sequences are LGHNA and YSLEER. The CDR3 is CASSQAVLNEQFF.

V and J are TRBV7-7 and TRBJ2-1; TCRdb lists TRBD2, though no DNA is available to test this call. The CDR3 contains 19 residues. Germline assignment: CDR1 SSHAT and CDR2 FNYEAQ (reference sequence). The CDR3 spells CASSLEGPVQGSLSNEQFF.

The V call is TRBV28, the J call TRBJ2-1; TCRdb lists TRBD2, though no DNA is available to test this call. This CDR3 contains 16 residues. From germline, CDR1 is MDHEN and CDR2 SYDVKM. CDR3 amino acids: CASSLYVAGGKNEQFF.

This chain connects TRBV2 to TRBJ2-4; the D call from TCRdb, TRBD1, cannot be confirmed without DNA. CDR3 length: 14 residues. Per germline, CDR1 SNHLY and CDR2 FYNNEI. This CDR3 is CASRTGSSKNIQYF.

The V and J genes are TRBV10-3 and TRBJ2-1. This CDR3 contains 12 residues. Germline CDR1 ENHRY, CDR2 SYGVKD. CDR3: CAIRDDYNEQFF.

The J gene is TRBJ2-3, the V gene TRBV20-1. Looked up from germline, CDR1 is DFQATT and CDR2 is SNEGSKA (reference sequence). The CDR3 sequence is 15 residues long. The CDR3 sequence: CSASFIRASTDTQYF.

The CDR3 loop reads CSATGTRGNEKLFF. V usage is TRBV20-1 and J usage is TRBJ1-4. The CDR3 spans 14 residues. The germline gives CDR1 DFQATT, CDR2 SNEGSKA (reference sequence).

This rearrangement joins TRBV27 to TRBJ2-5; TCRdb selects TRBD1, and the lack of DNA leaves this call unchecked. This CDR3 region has 16 residues. Looked up from germline, CDR1 is MNHEY and CDR2 is SMNVEV (reference sequence). The CDR3 loop reads CASSLGPGRLEETQYF.

The J gene is TRBJ1-1, the V gene TRBV6-5; TCRdb's D gene call, TRBD1, goes unchecked for lack of DNA. CDR1 and CDR2 (germline): MNHEY, SVGAGI. The CDR3 sequence is 14 residues long. The CDR3 sequence: CASSYHRADTEAFF.

The V and J genes are TRBV12-3 or TRBV12-4 and TRBJ2-6. The length of the CDR3 is 16 residues. The CDR3 loop is CASQLRGSSGANVLTF.

This chain connects TRBV15 to TRBJ1-1. This CDR3 is built from 14 residues. Germline V gives CDR1 LNHNV, CDR2 YYDKDF (reference sequence). The CDR3 spells CATSREGLRPGAFF.

The J gene is TRBJ2-5, the V gene TRBV24-1; the D gene TCRdb calls, TRBD1, cannot be checked with no DNA. The CDR3 loop spans 15 amino acids. Germline assignment: CDR1 KGHDR and CDR2 SFDVKD. CDR3 residues: CATSVSGTGLETQYF.

This chain uses TRBV10-3 with TRBJ2-3; TCRdb indicates TRBD1, and absent DNA this call remains unverified. The CDR3 covers 15 residues. Per the germline V gene, CDR1 is ENHRY and CDR2 is SYGVKD. The CDR3 sequence: CAISEFRGSTDTQYF.

The chain couples TRBV20-1 to TRBJ2-6. Germline CDR1 and CDR2: DFQATT and SNEGSKA (reference sequence). CDR3 size: 14 residues. CDR3 residues: CSAITSSGANVLTF.

The chain has TRBV7-2 and TRBJ2-4; without DNA, the TCRdb call of TRBD1 cannot be checked. The germline CDR1 and CDR2 sequences are SGHTA and FQGNSA. The CDR3 covers 16 residues. This CDR3 is CASSYTRGRSKNIQYF. The variable domain in full, with the rest retrieved from reference TRBV7-2 and TRBJ2-4, is GAGVSQSPSNKVTEKGKDVELRCDPISGHTALYWYRQSLGQGLEFLIYFQGNSAPDKSGLPSDRFSAERTGGSVSTLTIQRTQQEDSAVYLCASSYTRGRSKNIQYFGAGTRLSVL.

The chain combines TRBV18 with TRBJ2-1; TCRdb outputs TRBD1, but without DNA this stays unchecked. Germline V gene data show CDR1 as KGHSH and CDR2 as LQKENI. This CDR3 has 15 residues. The CDR3 sequence: CASSPGGQAYNEQFF.

The rearrangement uses TRBV7-9 and TRBJ1-1; the TCRdb call, TRBD1, lacks DNA for checking. CDR1 and CDR2 (germline): SEHNR, FQNEAQ (reference sequence). The CDR3 consists of 14 residues. CDR3 residues: CASSKGQGDTEAFF.

The J gene is TRBJ1-2, the V gene TRBV20-1; the TCRdb D gene call, TRBD1, has no DNA to confirm it. This CDR3 comprises 12 residues. CDR1 is DFQATT and CDR2 is SNEGSKA in the germline V gene (reference sequence). The CDR3 loop reads CSAEGASYGYTF.

The chain links TRBV12-3 or TRBV12-4 to TRBJ2-7; TCRdb lists TRBD1, though no DNA is available to test this call. The CDR3 loop spans 15 amino acids. CDR3 loop: CASTSGTGSSYEQYF.

The J gene is TRBJ2-7, the V gene TRBV6-2 or TRBV6-3; TCRdb names TRBD1, which stays unverified in the absence of DNA. The V gene's germline CDR1 is MNHEY and CDR2 SVGEGT. CDR3 length: 13 residues. The CDR3 spells CASRRGPSYEQYF.

The chain has TRBV7-8 and TRBJ2-1; without DNA, the TCRdb call of TRBD2 cannot be checked. There are 12 residues in the CDR3. Germline CDR1 SGHVS, CDR2 FQNEAQ. CDR3 in amino acids: CASSLDSPKQFF. The variable domain in full, completed from reference TRBV7-8 and TRBJ2-1, reads GAGVSQSPRYKVAKRGQDVALRCDPISGHVSLFWYQQALGQGPEFLTYFQNEAQLDKSGLPSDRFFAERPEGSVSTLKIQRTQQEDSAVYLCASSLDSPKQFFGPGTRLTVL.

The V and J genes are TRBV29-1 and TRBJ2-1; TCRdb names TRBD2, which stays unverified in the absence of DNA. CDR1 SQVTM and CDR2 ANQGSEA come from the germline V gene. The CDR3 consists of 14 residues. The CDR3 loop reads CSGGGLAGDNEQFF.

The chain couples TRBV7-2 to TRBJ1-2. The CDR3 sequence is 16 residues long. Germline V gene sequence: CDR1 SGHTA, CDR2 FQGNSA. CDR3 residues: CASSLLPRGINYGYTF.